The 20 T cell receptor beta chains reported below all come from one sample, sequenced in a study of T-cell reconstitution after alpha-beta-depleted transplantation in children. Unique molecular identifiers were incorporated into the prepared TCRbeta library. TCRdb reanalysed the PCR reads using MiXCR and keeps one entry per CDR3 protein. This sample has approximately 400,000 distinct CDR3 sequences, with roughly 15% found just once. This material consisted of PBMCs, mostly from graft donor cells, taken 360 days after TCRalphabeta/CD19-depleted stem cell transplant. These receptors all come from a boy less than two years old who had a stem cell transplant for Wiskott-Aldrich syndrome, so the T cells may come from the graft donor.

The chain employs TRBV11-2 and TRBJ2-7, with TRBD1 as a possible D gene (6 bases). This CDR3 has 15 amino acids. V was shortened by 5 bases and J by 1 base, with 15 bases between the two germline ends. Germline CDR1 is SGHAT and CDR2 is FQNNGV. CDR3 nucleotides: TGTGCCAGCAGCCGGGACACCAGGAAGTCCTACGAGCAGTACTTC. Protein product: CASSRDTRKSYEQYF.

This clonotype was detected many times. The CDR3 DNA reads as TGTGCCAGCAGTTATGAATATACGCAGTATTTT. Protein: CASSYEYTQYF. The chain has TRBV12-3 or TRBV12-4 and TRBJ2-3; D is unresolved. The V and J ends lost 4 bases and 7 bases respectively, with 6 bases between them. This CDR3 region has 11 residues.

The chain employs TRBV18 and TRBJ2-1, with 10 positions matching TRBD2. The CDR3 consists of 18 residues. Trimming removed 2 bases from V and 4 bases from J; junction bases left unmatched: 11. CDR1 is KGHSH, CDR2 LQKENI, per germline. CDR3 sequence reads: CASSPSGRADYLYNEQFF. The CDR3 coding sequence is TGTGCCAGCTCACCAAGCGGGAGGGCCGATTATCTTTACAATGAGCAGTTCTTC.

The rearrangement links TRBV6-5 to TRBJ2-7, with D possibly TRBD1 on 7 matching bases. V gave up 0 bases and J gave up 3 bases, with 18 bases separating them. The germline gives CDR1 MNHEY, CDR2 SVGAGI. The length of the CDR3 is 17 residues. In DNA form, the CDR3 reads TGTGCCAGCAGTTACTCGGGAAAGGACAGGAGGGGCTACGAGCAGTACTTC. Protein sequence: CASSYSGKDRRGYEQYF.

This clonotype occurred a few times. This sequence joins TRBV15 and TRBJ2-4; TRBD2 aligns across 8 bases. The CDR3 runs to 13 residues. CDR1 and CDR2 (germline): LNHNV, YYDKDF (reference sequence). J gave up 9 bases and V 0 bases, and 1 base lay outside the gene matches. CDR3 nucleotides: TGTGCCACCAGCAGAGATCGGGGGGGCATTCAGTACTTC. Residues: CATSRDRGGIQYF.

This clonotype was recorded a few times. The chain combines TRBV28 with TRBJ2-7, with D maybe TRBD1 (6 bases). Trimming shortened V by 1 base and J by 3 bases, and 16 bases separated the two germline ends. Germline CDR1 and CDR2: MDHEN and SYDVKM. This CDR3 is built from 16 residues. The CDR3 nucleotides are TGTGCCAGCAGTTTATTTTCCAGGGGCACCCTCTACGAGCAGTACTTC. It codes for CASSLFSRGTLYEQYF.

The V and J genes are TRBV5-1 and TRBJ2-2; tentative D call: TRBD1 (6 bases). V was cut by 4 bases and J by 2 bases, with 15 bases left in between. Germline CDR1 and CDR2: SGHRS and YFSETQ. This CDR3 has 16 residues. The CDR3 DNA follows: TGCGCCAGCAGCCCTATACAGGGAACAAACACCGGGGAGCTGTTTTTT. It yields the protein CASSPIQGTNTGELFF.

This clonotype has a handful of counts. The rearrangement uses TRBV20-1 and TRBJ2-7; tentative D call: TRBD1 (5 bases). Deletions cut 0 bases from V and 0 bases from J, with 15 bases between. CDR1 is DFQATT, CDR2 SNEGSKA, per germline (reference sequence). The CDR3 length is 16 residues. The CDR3 region is CSARDQGRWGSYEQYF. The CDR3 bases are TGCAGTGCTAGAGATCAGGGCCGTTGGGGCTCCTACGAGCAGTACTTC.

This clonotype showed up just a few times. This sequence joins TRBV20-1 and TRBJ2-4, with D possibly matching TRBD2 (6 bases). This CDR3 is built from 13 residues. Germline V CDR1 and CDR2: DFQATT, SNEGSKA (reference sequence). The V gene lost 4 bases and the J gene lost 5 bases, with 12 bases spanning the gap. CDR3 protein: CSATEWRENIQYF. The CDR3 nucleotides are TGCAGTGCTACCGAATGGAGGGAAAACATTCAGTACTTC.

The chain links TRBV20-1 to TRBJ2-5, with 7 bases aligning to TRBD2. Germline V gene data show CDR1 as DFQATT and CDR2 as SNEGSKA (reference sequence). The CDR3 length is 15 residues. The V gene end was trimmed by 3 bases and the J gene end by 7 bases; junction bases not matched to a gene: 14. For the CDR3, the DNA is TGCAGTGCTAGCATAGCGGGCGCCCCGAAAGGGACCCAGTACTTC. It yields the protein CSASIAGAPKGTQYF.

The chain carries TRBV18 and TRBJ2-3; D gene ambiguous. Germline V gene sequence: CDR1 KGHSH, CDR2 LQKENI. The CDR3 is 16 residues long. With 3 bases removed from V and 3 bases from J, the gap between germline ends came to 16 bases. Here the CDR3 reads CASSPLFFAETDTQYF. For the CDR3, the DNA is TGTGCCAGCTCACCTCTTTTTTTTGCGGAGACAGATACGCAGTATTTT.

This clonotype was observed a few times. The chain has TRBV10-3 and TRBJ2-1; 8 nucleotides align to TRBD2. Per germline, CDR1 ENHRY and CDR2 SYGVKD. The V gene end was trimmed by 8 bases and the J gene end by 5 bases; junction bases not matched to a gene: 11. The CDR3 runs to 15 residues. As DNA, the CDR3 is TGTGCCATCGATCCCGGCTCCGGGGGGGACAATGAGCAGTTCTTC. Amino acids: CAIDPGSGGDNEQFF.

This clonotype turned up a few times. The chain is built from TRBV12-3 or TRBV12-4 and TRBJ2-1; D unresolved. The V gene lost 3 bases and the J gene lost 8 bases, with 11 bases spanning the gap. CDR3 length: 13 amino acids. The CDR3 region is CASSFDPPHEQFF. In DNA form, the CDR3 reads TGTGCCAGCAGTTTTGATCCCCCCCATGAGCAGTTCTTC.

In its sample, this clonotype was seen a few times. The chain recombines TRBV29-1 with TRBJ2-1, with a possible D match to TRBD1 (7 bases). Germline V gene sequence: CDR1 SQVTM, CDR2 ANQGSEA. CDR3 length: 12 amino acids. Trimming shortened V by 8 bases and J by 5 bases, and 13 bases separated the two germline ends. CDR3 bases: TGCAGCACGCGGGACAGCCACAATGAGCAGTTCTTC. This gives the protein CSTRDSHNEQFF.

A few counts support this clonotype. V is TRBV12-3 or TRBV12-4 and J is TRBJ1-1, with TRBD1 matching over 8 bases. The CDR3 length is 16 residues. V was clipped by 5 bases and J by 1 base; unmatched bases: 9. CDR3 in amino acids: CASSLEDRAWNTEAFF. The CDR3 DNA reads TGTGCCAGCAGTCTGGAGGACAGGGCTTGGAACACTGAAGCTTTCTTT.

The table lists this clonotype with a few counts. V usage is TRBV11-2 and J usage is TRBJ2-1; TRBD2 matches at 8 bases. CDR1 and CDR2 (germline): SGHAT, FQNNGV. V shed 5 bases, J shed 4 bases, and the junction held 7 bases outside the gene matches. The CDR3 is 15 residues long. The CDR3 nucleotides read TGTGCCAGCAGCGAACTAGCGGCAAAGTACAATGAGCAGTTCTTC. Translating it yields CASSELAAKYNEQFF.

The chain recombines TRBV6-5 with TRBJ2-7; 7 nucleotides line up with TRBD1. Germline CDR1 reads MNHEY; CDR2 reads SVGAGI. The CDR3 has 14 amino acids. With V trimmed by 0 bases and J by 4 bases, 3 bases remained unmatched. The CDR3 nucleotides are TGTGCCAGCAGTTACTCGAGGGGGCGTTACGAGCAGTACTTC. This codes for CASSYSRGRYEQYF.

This rearrangement joins TRBV5-1 to TRBJ2-7; no firm D call. The CDR3 length is 16 residues. Germline CDR1 and CDR2: SGHRS and YFSETQ. V was trimmed by 1 base and J by 6 bases, leaving 20 bases between them. DNA for the CDR3: TGCGCCAGCAGCTTGAAGGTTACCCTCACGGATAGCGAGCAGTACTTC. Translating gives CASSLKVTLTDSEQYF.

This clonotype was detected only a few times. V gene TRBV20-1 combines with J gene TRBJ2-1, with 9 nucleotides matching TRBD2. With V trimmed by 3 bases and J by 10 bases, 13 bases remained unmatched. The CDR3 totals 15 residues. CDR1 is DFQATT and CDR2 is SNEGSKA in the germline V gene (reference sequence). CDR3 sequence reads: CSASVWRGGVWEQFF. The DNA of the CDR3 is TGCAGTGCTAGTGTTTGGCGGGGGGGGGTATGGGAGCAGTTCTTC.

This clonotype was observed a handful of times. The chain joins TRBV28 to TRBJ2-3; either TRBD1 or TRBD2 may fit D (5 bases each). Germline V lookup: CDR1 MDHEN, CDR2 SYDVKM. The CDR3 spans 16 residues. V shed 3 bases and J shed 0 bases, with 13 bases lying between them. The chain's CDR3 is CASSFWGIISTDTQYF. The CDR3 DNA is TGTGCCAGCAGTTTTTGGGGGATTATTAGCACAGATACGCAGTATTTT.